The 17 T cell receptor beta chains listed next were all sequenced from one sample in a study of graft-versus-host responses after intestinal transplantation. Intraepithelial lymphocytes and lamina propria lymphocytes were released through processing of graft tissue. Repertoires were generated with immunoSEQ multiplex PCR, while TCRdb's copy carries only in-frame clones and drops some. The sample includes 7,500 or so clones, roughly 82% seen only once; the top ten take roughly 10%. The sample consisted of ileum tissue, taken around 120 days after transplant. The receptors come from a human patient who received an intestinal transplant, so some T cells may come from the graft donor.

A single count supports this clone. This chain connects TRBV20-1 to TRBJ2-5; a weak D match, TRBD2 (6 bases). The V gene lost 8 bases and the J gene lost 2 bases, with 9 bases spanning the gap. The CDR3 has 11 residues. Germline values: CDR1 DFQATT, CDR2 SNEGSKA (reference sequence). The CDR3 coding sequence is TGCAGTAAAGCGGGTCAAGAGACCCAGTACTTC. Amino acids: CSKAGQETQYF.

CDR3 nucleotide sequence: TGTGCCTGGAGTGTATGGGGGGGCTACACCTTC. It translates to CAWSVWGGYTF. The chain carries TRBV30 and TRBJ1-2, with TRBD1 as a possible D gene (5 bases). Trimming took 0 bases from V and 8 from J, leaving 7 bases between them. The germline CDR1 and CDR2 sequences are GTSNPN and SVGIG (reference sequence). CDR3 length equals 11 residues.

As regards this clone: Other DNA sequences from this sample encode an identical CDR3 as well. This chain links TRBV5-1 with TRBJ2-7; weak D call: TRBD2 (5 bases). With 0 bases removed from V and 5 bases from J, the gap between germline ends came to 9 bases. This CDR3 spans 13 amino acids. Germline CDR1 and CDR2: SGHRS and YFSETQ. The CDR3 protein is CASSLVGSHEQYF. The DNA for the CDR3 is TGCGCCAGCAGCTTGGTTGGGAGCCACGAGCAGTACTTC.

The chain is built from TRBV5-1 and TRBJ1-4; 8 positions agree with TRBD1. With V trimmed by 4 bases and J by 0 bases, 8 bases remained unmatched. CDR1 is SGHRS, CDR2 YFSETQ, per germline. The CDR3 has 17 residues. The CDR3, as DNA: TGCGCCAGCAGCGGACTCGGGACAGGAACAACTAATGAAAAACTGTTTTTT. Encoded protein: CASSGLGTGTTNEKLFF.

The CDR3 reads CASSLGQGATDTQYF. As DNA, the CDR3 is TGCGCCAGCAGCTTAGGACAGGGGGCGACAGATACGCAGTATTTT. The gene calls are TRBV5-1 and TRBJ2-3; 11 nucleotides agree with TRBD1. The CDR3 length is 15 residues. Trimming at V came to 2 bases and at J to 3 bases, leaving 2 bases not matched to a gene. CDR1 is SGHRS and CDR2 is YFSETQ in the germline V gene.

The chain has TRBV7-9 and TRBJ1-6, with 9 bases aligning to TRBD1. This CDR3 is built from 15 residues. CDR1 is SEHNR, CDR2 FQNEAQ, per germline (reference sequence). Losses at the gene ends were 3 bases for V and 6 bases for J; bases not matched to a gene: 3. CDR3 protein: CASSFGTGINSPLHF. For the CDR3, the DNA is TGTGCCAGCAGCTTCGGGACAGGGATTAATTCACCCCTCCACTTT.

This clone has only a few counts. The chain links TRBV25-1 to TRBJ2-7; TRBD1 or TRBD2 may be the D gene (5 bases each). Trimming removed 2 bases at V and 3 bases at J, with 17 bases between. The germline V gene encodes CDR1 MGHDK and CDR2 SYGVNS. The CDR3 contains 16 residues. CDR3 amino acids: CASSEPEGKGGYEQYF. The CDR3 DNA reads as TGTGCCAGCAGTGAACCAGAGGGGAAGGGTGGCTACGAGCAGTACTTC.

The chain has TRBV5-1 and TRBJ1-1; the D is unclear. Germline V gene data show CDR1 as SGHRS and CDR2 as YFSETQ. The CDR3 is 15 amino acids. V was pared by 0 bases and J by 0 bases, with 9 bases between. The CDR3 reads CASSLGPEMNTEAFF. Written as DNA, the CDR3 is TGCGCCAGCAGCTTGGGTCCGGAAATGAACACTGAAGCTTTCTTT.

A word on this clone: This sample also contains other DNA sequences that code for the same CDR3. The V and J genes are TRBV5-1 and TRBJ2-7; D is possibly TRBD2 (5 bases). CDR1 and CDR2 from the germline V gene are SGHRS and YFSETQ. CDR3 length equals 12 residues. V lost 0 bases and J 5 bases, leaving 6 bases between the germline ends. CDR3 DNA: TGCGCCAGCAGCTTGGTCGGGGACGAGCAGTACTTC. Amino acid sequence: CASSLVGDEQYF.

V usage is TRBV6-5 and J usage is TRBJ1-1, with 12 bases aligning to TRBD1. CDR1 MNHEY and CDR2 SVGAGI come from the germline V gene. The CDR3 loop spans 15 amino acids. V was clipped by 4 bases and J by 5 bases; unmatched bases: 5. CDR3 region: CASSSGQGAWTEAFF. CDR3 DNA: TGTGCCAGCAGTTCGGGACAGGGGGCCTGGACTGAAGCTTTCTTT.

This CDR3 reads CASSLEKWGRGAFF. The CDR3 region has the DNA TGTGCCAGCAGCTTAGAAAAATGGGGAAGGGGGGCTTTCTTT. The V call is TRBV11-3, the J call TRBJ1-1, with TRBD1 as a possible D gene (6 bases). The germline V gene encodes CDR1 SGHNT and CDR2 YENEEA. Trimming shortened V by 0 bases and J by 11 bases, and 16 bases separated the two germline ends. The CDR3 extends over 14 amino acids.

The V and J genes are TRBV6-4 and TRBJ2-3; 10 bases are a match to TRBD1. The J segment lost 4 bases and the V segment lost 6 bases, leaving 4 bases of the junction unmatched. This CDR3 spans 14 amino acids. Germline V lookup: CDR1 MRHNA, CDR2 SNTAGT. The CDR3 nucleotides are TGTGCCAGCAGCGGCGGACAGGGGGCAGATACGCAGTATTTT. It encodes CASSGGQGADTQYF.

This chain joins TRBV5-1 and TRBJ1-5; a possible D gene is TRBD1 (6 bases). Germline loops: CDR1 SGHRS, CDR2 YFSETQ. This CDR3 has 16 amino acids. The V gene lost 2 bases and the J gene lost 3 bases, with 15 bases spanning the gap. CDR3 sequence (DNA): TGCGCCAGCAGCTTCTACCGGGACACCTACAATCAGCCCCAGCATTTT. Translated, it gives CASSFYRDTYNQPQHF. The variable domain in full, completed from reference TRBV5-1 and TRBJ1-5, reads KAGVTQTPRYLIKTRGQQVTLSCSPISGHRSVSWYQQTPGQGLQFLFEYFSETQRNKGNFPGRFSGRQFSNSRSEMNVSTLELGDSALYLCASSFYRDTYNQPQHFGDGTRLSIL.

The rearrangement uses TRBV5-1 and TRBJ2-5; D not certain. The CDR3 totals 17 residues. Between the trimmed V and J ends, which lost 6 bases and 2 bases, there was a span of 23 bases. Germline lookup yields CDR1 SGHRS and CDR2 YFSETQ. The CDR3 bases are TGCGCCAGCAACGTATCTCGACGGGCCTCCCTTCAAGAGACCCAGTACTTC. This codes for CASNVSRRASLQETQYF.

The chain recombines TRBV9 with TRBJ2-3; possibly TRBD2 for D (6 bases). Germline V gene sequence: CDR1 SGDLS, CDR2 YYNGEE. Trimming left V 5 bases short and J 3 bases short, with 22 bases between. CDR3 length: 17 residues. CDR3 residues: CASSFQTRAGGTDTQYF. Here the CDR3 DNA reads TGTGCCAGCAGTTTCCAAACTCGGGCCGGAGGGACAGATACGCAGTATTTT.

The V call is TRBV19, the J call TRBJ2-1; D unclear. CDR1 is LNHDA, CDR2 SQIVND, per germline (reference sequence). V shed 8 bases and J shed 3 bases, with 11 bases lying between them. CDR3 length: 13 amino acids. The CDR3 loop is CASADGRYNEQFF. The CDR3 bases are TGTGCCAGTGCTGACGGACGCTACAATGAGCAGTTCTTC. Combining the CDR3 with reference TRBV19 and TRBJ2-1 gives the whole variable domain DGGITQSPKYLFRKEGQNVTLSCEQNLNHDAMYWYRQDPGQGLRLIYYSQIVNDFQKGDIAEGYSVSREKKESFPLTVTSAQKNPTAFYLCASADGRYNEQFFGPGTRLTVL.

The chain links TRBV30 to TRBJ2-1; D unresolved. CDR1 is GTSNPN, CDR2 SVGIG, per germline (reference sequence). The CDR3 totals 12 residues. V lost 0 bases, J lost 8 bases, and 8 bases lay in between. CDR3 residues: CAWSVMAYEQFF. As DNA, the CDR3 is TGTGCCTGGAGTGTAATGGCATATGAGCAGTTCTTC.